This T cell receptor beta chain came from a study of shared clonotypes between healthy human individuals. Here immunoSEQ multiplex PCR was the method, and the copy in TCRdb shows in-frame clones only, minus some. Among 2.3 million or so clones listed, 90% to 95% were seen once. Germline assignment: CDR1 SGHRS and CDR2 YFSETQ. This CDR3 has 14 amino acids. Trimming pared 4 bases from V and 6 bases from J, leaving 14 bases between. Material for sequencing was naive CD4+ T cells from PBMCs. Subset defined: CD45RA+ positively selected. This chain joins TRBV5-1 and TRBJ2-4, with D perhaps matching TRBD2 (6 bases). The TCR was taken from a young man in good health. Some clones in this sample may be carry-over from other donors' samples. CDR3 bases: TGCGCCAGCAGCCTGGGCGGGACTGGAAACATTCAGTACTTC. Protein sequence: CASSLGGTGNIQYF.